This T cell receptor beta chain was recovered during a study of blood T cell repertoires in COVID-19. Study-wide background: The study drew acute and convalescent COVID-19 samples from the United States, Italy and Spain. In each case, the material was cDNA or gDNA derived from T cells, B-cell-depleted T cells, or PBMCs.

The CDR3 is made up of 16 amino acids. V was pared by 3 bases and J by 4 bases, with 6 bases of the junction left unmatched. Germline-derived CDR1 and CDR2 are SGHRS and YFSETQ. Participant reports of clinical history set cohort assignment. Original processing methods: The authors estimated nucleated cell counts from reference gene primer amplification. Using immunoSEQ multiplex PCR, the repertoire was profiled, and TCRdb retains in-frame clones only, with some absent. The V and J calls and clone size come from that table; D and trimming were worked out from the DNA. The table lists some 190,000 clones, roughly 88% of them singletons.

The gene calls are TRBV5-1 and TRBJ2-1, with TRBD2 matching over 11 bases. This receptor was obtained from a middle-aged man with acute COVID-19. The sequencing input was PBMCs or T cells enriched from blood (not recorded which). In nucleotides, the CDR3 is TGCGCCAGCAGCTCGCATCTAGCGGGGGGATACAATGAGCAGTTCTTC. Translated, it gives CASSSHLAGGYNEQFF.